The TCR beta chain under discussion was sequenced for a study of blood T cell repertoires in COVID-19. About the study: Acute and convalescent COVID-19 samples came from the United States, Italy and Spain.

Here immunoSEQ multiplex PCR was the method, and the copy in TCRdb shows in-frame clones only, minus some. Of some 200,000 clones detected, 80% to 90% appear once; the ten largest clones hold more than 3%. This clonotype was obtained from a woman aged 18-30 years in a cohort exposed to, infected with or recovered from COVID-19 (not recorded which). Source material: PBMCs or T cells enriched from blood (not recorded which).

The CDR3 DNA sequence: TGTGCCAGCAGGCCCCGGGACACTGCTTCGGGTGGGCAGTTCTTC. This sequence encodes CASRPRDTASGGQFF. The chain is built from TRBV3-1 (or the pseudogene TRBV3-2) and TRBJ2-1; D might be TRBD1 (6 bases). Per germline, CDR1 LGHDT and CDR2 YNNKEL (reference sequence). Trimming pared 6 bases from V and 12 bases from J, leaving 24 bases between. The length of the CDR3 is 15 residues.